Detailed here is one T cell receptor beta chain. Its antigen is not identified. The CDR3 runs to 12 residues. Germline assignment: CDR1 MDHEN and CDR2 SYDVKM. The V gene lost 3 bases and the J gene lost 4 bases, with 7 bases spanning the gap. After constant-region reverse-primer amplification, full-length variable regions underwent semi-nested PCR with Nested Universal Primer A. TCRdb independently ran MiXCR on the 5' RACE reads; one entry per CDR3 protein. Here the sample spans 35,000 to 50,000 distinct CDR3 sequences, over 25% being singletons. Whole-study findings and limits: The TCR gene usage of tumor memory CD4+ T cells clustered together with blood and lymph node memory CD4+ cells and with lymph node naive CD4+ cells.

CD4+CD45RO+CD25- cells were isolated as memory CD4+ T cells. The source material was tumor-infiltrating memory CD4+ T cells sorted from the breast tumor. The subset here: memory CD4+ T cells, CD4+CD45RO+CD25-. The chain joins TRBV28 to TRBJ2-7; D gene uncertain. The sequence was obtained from a female donor with breast cancer. For the CDR3, the DNA is TGTGCCAGCAGTTTCTCCGCTTACGAGCAGTACTTC. Encoded protein: CASSFSAYEQYF.